This T cell receptor beta chain was identified in a study of blood T cell repertoires in COVID-19. Study context: Acute and convalescent COVID-19 specimens originated in the United States, Italy and Spain. Sample material is recorded as cDNA or gDNA derived from T cells, B-cell-depleted T cells, or PBMCs.

This clone was observed a single time. Original data processing: For nucleated cells, counts were estimated from reference gene primer amplification. Repertoires were generated with immunoSEQ multiplex PCR, while TCRdb's copy carries only in-frame clones and drops some. The D gene and trimming were derived from the DNA, and the V and J assignments and clone size from that table. The profile shows roughly 100,000 clones, about 91% of them singletons. This sequence was found in a human donor with active COVID-19. The donor label of this sample is uncertain. What was sequenced was peripheral blood.

CDR3 in DNA: TGTGCCAGCGGGCAGAGAGACAGGGACTCTGGGGCCAACGTCCTGACTTTC. This gives the protein CASGQRDRDSGANVLTF. The J gene is TRBJ2-6, the V gene TRBV27; 7 nucleotides line up with TRBD1. J gave up 0 bases and V 8 bases, and 10 bases lay outside the gene matches. The CDR3 spans 17 residues. The germline gives CDR1 MNHEY, CDR2 SMNVEV (reference sequence).